This T cell receptor (beta chain) derives from a study of T cell responses to AZD1222 COVID-19 vaccine. Whole-study results and caveats: Clonal diversity was possibly underestimated, and white British individuals and females predominated among donors.

Germline values: CDR1 SGHVS, CDR2 FQNEAQ. V was cut by 5 bases and J by 6 bases, with 25 bases left in between. This CDR3 region has 18 residues. Measured with immunoSEQ multiplex PCR; TCRdb has only the in-frame clones, and not every one. The repertoire holds around 160,000 clones, with under 95% as singletons. Points on this clone: Its specificity is not known.

The source is an adult in good health. The source material was peripheral blood, sampled on day 0 of AZD1222 vaccination. This rearrangement joins TRBV7-8 to TRBJ2-2; a possible D gene is TRBD2 (7 bases). The CDR3 is CASSVALGTPGGSGELFF. The CDR3 coding sequence is TGTGCCAGCAGCGTCGCCTTGGGGACACCGGGAGGATCCGGGGAGCTGTTTTTT.